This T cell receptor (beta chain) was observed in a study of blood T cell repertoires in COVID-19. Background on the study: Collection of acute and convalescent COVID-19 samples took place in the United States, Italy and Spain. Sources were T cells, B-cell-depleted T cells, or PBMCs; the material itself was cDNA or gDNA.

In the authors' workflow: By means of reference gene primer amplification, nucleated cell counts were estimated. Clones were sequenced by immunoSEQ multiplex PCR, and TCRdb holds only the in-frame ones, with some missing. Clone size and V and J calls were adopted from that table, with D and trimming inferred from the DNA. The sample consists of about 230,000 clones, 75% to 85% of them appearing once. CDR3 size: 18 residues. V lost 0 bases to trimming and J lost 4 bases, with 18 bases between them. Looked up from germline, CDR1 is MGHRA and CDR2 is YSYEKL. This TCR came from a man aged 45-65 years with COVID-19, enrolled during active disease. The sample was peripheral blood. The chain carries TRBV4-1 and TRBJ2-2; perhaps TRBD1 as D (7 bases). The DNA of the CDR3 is TGCGCCAGCAGCCAAGAGGGGGGAGACAGGGCGAGCACCGGGGAGCTGTTTTTT. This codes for CASSQEGGDRASTGELFF.